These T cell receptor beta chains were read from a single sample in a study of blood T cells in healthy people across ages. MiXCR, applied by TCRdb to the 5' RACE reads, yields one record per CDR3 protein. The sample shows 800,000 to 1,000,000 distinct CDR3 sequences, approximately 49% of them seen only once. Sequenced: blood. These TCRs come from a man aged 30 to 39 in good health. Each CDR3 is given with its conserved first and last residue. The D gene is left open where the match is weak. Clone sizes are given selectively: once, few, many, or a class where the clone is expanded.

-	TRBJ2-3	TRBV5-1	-	CASSSRPGGMDTQYF
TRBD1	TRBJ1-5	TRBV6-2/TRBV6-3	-	CASSYGTGVSSNQPQHF
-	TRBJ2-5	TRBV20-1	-	CSARIFGEAGAETQYF
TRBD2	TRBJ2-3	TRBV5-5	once	CASSLDPSGGADTQYF
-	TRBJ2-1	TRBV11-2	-	CASSSTGRQQFF
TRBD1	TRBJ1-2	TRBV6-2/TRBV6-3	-	CASRRDREIYGYTF
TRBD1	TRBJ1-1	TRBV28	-	CASSARGFTEAFF
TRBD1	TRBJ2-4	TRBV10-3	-	CAISEPRIGTVPLVQYF
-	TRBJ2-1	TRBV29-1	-	CSVVGYNEQFF
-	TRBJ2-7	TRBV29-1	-	CSVEEEGGATYEQYF
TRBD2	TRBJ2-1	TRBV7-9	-	CASFSALAGVYNEQFF
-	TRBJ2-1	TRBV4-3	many	CASSQAGLWGSYNEQFF
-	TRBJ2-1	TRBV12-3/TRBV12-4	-	CASSRRQYNEQFF
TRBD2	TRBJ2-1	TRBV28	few	CACIAGGGNEQFF
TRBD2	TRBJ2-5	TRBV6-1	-	CASTLTSGGTLIQETQYF
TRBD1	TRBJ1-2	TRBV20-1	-	CSGPGQTIYGYTF
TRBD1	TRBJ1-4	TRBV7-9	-	CASSATAGTAIYATNEKLFF
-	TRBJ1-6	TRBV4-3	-	CASSQQTTVNNSPLHF
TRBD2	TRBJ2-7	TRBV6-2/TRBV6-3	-	CASSYSGSLVYEQYF
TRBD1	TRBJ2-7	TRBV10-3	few	CAISGTTDRGQSSYEQYF
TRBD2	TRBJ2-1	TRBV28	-	CASGTSGRYNEQFF
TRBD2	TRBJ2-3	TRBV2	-	CASSAAGPDTQYF
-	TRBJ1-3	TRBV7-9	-	CASSPRTASRGNTIYF
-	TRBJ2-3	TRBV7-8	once	CASSLRQLPITDTQYF
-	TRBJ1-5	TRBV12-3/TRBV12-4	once	CASSPGVGGQPQHF
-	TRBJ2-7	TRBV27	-	CASSRSPRDRQYF